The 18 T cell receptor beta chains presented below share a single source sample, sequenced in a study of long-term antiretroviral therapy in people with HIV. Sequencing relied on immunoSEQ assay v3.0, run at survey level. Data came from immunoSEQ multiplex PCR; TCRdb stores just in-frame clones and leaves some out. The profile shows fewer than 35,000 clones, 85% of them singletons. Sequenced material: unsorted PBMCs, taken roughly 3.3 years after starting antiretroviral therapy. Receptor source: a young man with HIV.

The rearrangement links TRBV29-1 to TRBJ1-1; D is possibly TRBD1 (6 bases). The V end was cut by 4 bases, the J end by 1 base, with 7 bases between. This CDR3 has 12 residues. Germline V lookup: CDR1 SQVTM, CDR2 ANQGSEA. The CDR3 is CSVVGGNTEAFF. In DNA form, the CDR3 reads TGCAGCGTTGTAGGGGGGAACACTGAAGCTTTCTTT.

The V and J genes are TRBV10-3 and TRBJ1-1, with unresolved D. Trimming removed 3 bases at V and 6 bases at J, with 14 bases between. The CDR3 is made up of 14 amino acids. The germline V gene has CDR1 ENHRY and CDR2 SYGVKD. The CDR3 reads CAISDVEDPAEAFF. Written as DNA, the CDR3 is TGTGCCATCAGTGACGTTGAGGATCCTGCTGAAGCTTTCTTT.

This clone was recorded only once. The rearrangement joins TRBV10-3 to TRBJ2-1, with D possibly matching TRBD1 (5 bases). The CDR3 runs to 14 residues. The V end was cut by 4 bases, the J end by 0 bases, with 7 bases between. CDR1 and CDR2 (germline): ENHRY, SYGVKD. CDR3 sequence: CAISARDSYNEQFF. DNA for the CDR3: TGTGCCATCAGTGCCAGGGACTCCTACAATGAGCAGTTCTTC.

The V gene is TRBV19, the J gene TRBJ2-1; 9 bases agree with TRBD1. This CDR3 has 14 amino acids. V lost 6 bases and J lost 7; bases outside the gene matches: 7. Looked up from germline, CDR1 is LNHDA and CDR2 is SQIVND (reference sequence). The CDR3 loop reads CASSRDRDRNEQFF. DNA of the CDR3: TGTGCCAGTAGCCGGGACAGGGACAGAAATGAGCAGTTCTTC.

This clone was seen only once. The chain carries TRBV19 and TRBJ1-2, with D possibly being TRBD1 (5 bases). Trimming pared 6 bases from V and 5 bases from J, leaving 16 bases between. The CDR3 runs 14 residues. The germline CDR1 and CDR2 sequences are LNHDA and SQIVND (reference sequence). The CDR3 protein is CASRGTGLRYGYTF. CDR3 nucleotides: TGTGCCAGTAGGGGGACCGGGCTGAGGTATGGCTACACCTTC.

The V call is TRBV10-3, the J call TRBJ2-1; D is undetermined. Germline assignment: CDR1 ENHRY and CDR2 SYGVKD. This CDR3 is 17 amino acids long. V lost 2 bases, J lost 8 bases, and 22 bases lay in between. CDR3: CAISETPDLQPGDEQFF. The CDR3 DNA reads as TGTGCCATCAGTGAGACTCCGGACCTTCAACCCGGAGATGAGCAGTTCTTC.

Written as DNA, the CDR3 is TGCGCCAGCAGTGTAGGAGCGGGTAACACTGAAGCTTTCTTT. Translated, it gives CASSVGAGNTEAFF. The V call is TRBV10-2, the J call TRBJ1-1; no reliable D call. In germline, CDR1 is WSHSY, CDR2 SAAADI. The germline V and J ends were trimmed by 4 bases and 2 bases, with 11 bases remaining between them. There are 14 residues in the CDR3.

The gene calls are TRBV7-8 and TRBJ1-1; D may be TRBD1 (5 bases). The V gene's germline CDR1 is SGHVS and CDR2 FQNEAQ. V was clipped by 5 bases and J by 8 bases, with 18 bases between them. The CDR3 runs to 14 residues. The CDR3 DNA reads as TGTGCCAGCAGCCCAAAACCAGGGAATGGCGAAGCTTTCTTT. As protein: CASSPKPGNGEAFF. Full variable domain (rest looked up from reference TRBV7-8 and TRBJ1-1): GAGVSQSPRYKVAKRGQDVALRCDPISGHVSLFWYQQALGQGPEFLTYFQNEAQLDKSGLPSDRFFAERPEGSVSTLKIQRTQQEDSAVYLCASSPKPGNGEAFFGQGTRLTVV.

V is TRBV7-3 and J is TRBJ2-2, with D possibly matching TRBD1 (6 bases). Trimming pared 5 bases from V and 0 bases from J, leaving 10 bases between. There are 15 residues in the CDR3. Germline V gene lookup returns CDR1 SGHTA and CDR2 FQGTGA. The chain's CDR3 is CASSQGTPNTGELFF. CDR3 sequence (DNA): TGTGCCAGCAGCCAGGGGACCCCGAACACCGGGGAGCTGTTTTTT.

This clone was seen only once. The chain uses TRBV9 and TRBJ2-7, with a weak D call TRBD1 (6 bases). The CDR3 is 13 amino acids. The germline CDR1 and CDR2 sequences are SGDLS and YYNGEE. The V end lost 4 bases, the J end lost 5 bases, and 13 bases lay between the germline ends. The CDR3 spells CASSPTGSHEQYF. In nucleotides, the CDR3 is TGTGCCAGCAGCCCTACAGGGTCCCACGAGCAGTACTTC.

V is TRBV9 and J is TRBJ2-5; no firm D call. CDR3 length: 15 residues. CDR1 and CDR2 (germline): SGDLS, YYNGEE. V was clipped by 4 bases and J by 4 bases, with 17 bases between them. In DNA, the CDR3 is TGTGCCAGCAGCCTGACGGCGGTGAAGCCAGAGACCCAGTACTTC. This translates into CASSLTAVKPETQYF.

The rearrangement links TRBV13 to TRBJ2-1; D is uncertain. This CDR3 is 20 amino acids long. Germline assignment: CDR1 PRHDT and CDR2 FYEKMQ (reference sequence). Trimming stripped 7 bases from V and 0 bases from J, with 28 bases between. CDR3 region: CASTRMRSPLSLASYNEQFF. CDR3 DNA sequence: TGTGCCAGCACCCGAATGAGGAGTCCCCTTAGTTTGGCCTCCTACAATGAGCAGTTCTTC. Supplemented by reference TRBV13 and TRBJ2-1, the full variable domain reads AAGVIQSPRHLIKEKRETATLKCYPIPRHDTVYWYQQGPGQDPQFLISFYEKMQSDKGSIPDRFSAQQFSDYHSELNMSSLELGDSALYFCASTRMRSPLSLASYNEQFFGPGTRLTVL.

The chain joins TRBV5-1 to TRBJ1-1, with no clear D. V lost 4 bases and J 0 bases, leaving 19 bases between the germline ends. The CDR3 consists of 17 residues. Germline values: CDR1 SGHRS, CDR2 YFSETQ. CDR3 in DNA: TGCGCCAGCAGCCCAAACCCTCGCGAGTTAATGAACACTGAAGCTTTCTTT. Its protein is CASSPNPRELMNTEAFF.

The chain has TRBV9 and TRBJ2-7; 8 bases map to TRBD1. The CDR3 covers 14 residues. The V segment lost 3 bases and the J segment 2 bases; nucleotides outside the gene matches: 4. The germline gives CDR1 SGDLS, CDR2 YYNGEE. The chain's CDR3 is CASSGTGNPYEQYF. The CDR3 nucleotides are TGTGCCAGCAGCGGGACAGGGAACCCCTACGAGCAGTACTTC.

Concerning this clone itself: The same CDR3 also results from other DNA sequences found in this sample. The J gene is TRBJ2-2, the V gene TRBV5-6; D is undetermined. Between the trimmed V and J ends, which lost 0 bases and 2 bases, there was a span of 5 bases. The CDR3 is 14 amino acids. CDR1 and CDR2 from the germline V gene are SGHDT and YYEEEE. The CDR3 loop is CASSLGRNTGELFF. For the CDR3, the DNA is TGTGCCAGCAGCTTGGGTAGAAACACCGGGGAGCTGTTTTTT.

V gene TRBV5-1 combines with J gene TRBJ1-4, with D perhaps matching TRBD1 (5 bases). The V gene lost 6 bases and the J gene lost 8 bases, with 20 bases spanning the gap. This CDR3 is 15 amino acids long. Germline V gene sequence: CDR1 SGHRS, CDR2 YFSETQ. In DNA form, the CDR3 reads TGCGCCAGCAACCGAGGGGAGGGTTTCGACGAAAAACTGTTTTTT. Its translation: CASNRGEGFDEKLFF.

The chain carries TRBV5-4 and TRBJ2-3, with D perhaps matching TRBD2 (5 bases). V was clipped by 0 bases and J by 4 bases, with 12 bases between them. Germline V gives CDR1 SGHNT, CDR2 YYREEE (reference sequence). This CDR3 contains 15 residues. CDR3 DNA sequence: TGTGCCAGCAGCTTGGTAGGGAGTCGGGCAGATACGCAGTATTTT. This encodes CASSLVGSRADTQYF.

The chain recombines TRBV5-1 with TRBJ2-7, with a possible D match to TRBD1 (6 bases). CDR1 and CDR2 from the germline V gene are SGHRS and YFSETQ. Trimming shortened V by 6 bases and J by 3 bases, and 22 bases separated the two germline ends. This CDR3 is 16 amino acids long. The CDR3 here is CASTSRFGRGIYEQYF. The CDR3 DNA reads TGCGCCAGCACCTCCCGCTTCGGCAGGGGTATCTACGAGCAGTACTTC.